A single sample gave rise to the 14 T cell receptor beta chains below, sequenced in a study of cytomegalovirus exposure and HLA in healthy donors. PCR was performed using 60 Vbeta and 13 Jbeta primers. The protocol was immunoSEQ multiplex PCR, while the TCRdb copy is restricted to in-frame clones and leaves out a portion. The table has under 200,000 clones, under 85% seen once. Sequenced: PBMCs. All receptors come from a woman aged 18 to 35 in good health and CMV-seropositive.

The CDR3 reads CASSQPRTGLNTEAFF. CDR3 sequence (DNA): TGTGCCAGTAGCCAACCCCGGACAGGTTTGAACACTGAAGCTTTCTTT. This chain uses TRBV19 with TRBJ1-1; 7 bases agree with TRBD1. CDR3 size: 16 residues. Per germline, CDR1 LNHDA and CDR2 SQIVND (reference sequence). The V gene end was trimmed by 6 bases and the J gene end by 0 bases; junction bases not matched to a gene: 10.

This clone was counted only a few times. The rearrangement uses TRBV6-4 and TRBJ1-6, with TRBD1 identical over 7 bases. The germline V gene encodes CDR1 MRHNA and CDR2 SNTAGT. V shed 4 bases and J 7 bases; nucleotides not matched to a gene: 7. The CDR3 totals 15 residues. The CDR3 is CASSGTGEGNSPLHF. The CDR3 region has the DNA TGTGCCAGCAGTGGTACAGGGGAAGGAAATTCACCCCTCCACTTT.

CDR3 sequence reads: CASSQVLSVLKETQYF. As DNA, the CDR3 is TGTGCCAGCAGCCAAGTTCTTTCCGTACTAAAAGAGACCCAGTACTTC. This rearrangement joins TRBV14 to TRBJ2-5, with D hard to call. Deletions cut 1 base from V and 3 bases from J, with 15 bases between. Per the germline V gene, CDR1 is SGHDN and CDR2 is FVKESK. CDR3 size: 16 residues.

The CDR3 coding sequence is TGTGCCAGCAGCCCCCAACTCCAGGGCCCGGCATCCACAGATACGCAGTATTTT. It codes for CASSPQLQGPASTDTQYF. The J gene is TRBJ2-3, the V gene TRBV7-6, with a tentative D call TRBD1 (5 bases). V gave up 5 bases and J gave up 2 bases, with 23 bases separating them. This CDR3 has 18 residues. The germline V gene has CDR1 SGHVS and CDR2 FNYEAQ.

This rearrangement joins TRBV6-4 to TRBJ2-7; TRBD2 agrees at 7 bases. V lost 0 bases to trimming and J lost 0 bases; unmatched junction nucleotides: 5. Germline CDR1 is MRHNA and CDR2 is SNTAGT. The CDR3 spans 16 residues. In DNA form, the CDR3 reads TGTGCCAGCAGTGACTCTGGACGGGAGGTCTCCTACGAGCAGTACTTC. Residues: CASSDSGREVSYEQYF.

The V call is TRBV2, the J call TRBJ2-1; D might be TRBD2 (5 bases). The V end lost 2 bases, the J end lost 6 bases, and 14 bases lay between the germline ends. This CDR3 spans 15 amino acids. The V gene's germline CDR1 is SNHLY and CDR2 FYNNEI. In DNA, the CDR3 is TGTGCCAGCAGTGAAACCGCCGCGGGTGGCAATGAGCAGTTCTTC. Amino acid sequence: CASSETAAGGNEQFF.

This chain joins TRBV7-9 and TRBJ2-1; D unresolved. There are 16 residues in the CDR3. Germline V gene sequence: CDR1 SEHNR, CDR2 FQNEAQ (reference sequence). V lost 2 bases and J 4 bases, leaving 15 bases between the germline ends. CDR3 DNA sequence: TGTGCCAGCAGCTTATCCTTCTTATTGGAGTACAATGAGCAGTTCTTC. Translating it yields CASSLSFLLEYNEQFF.

This clone was detected only once. Here the CDR3 DNA reads TGTGCCAGCAGCCCCTCGGACGGAGGATTCTATGGCTACACCTTC. It translates to CASSPSDGGFYGYTF. The rearrangement links TRBV13 to TRBJ1-2; D remains unclear. Trimming took off 5 bases at V and 4 bases at J, with 17 bases between the two ends. CDR1 is PRHDT and CDR2 is FYEKMQ in the germline V gene (reference sequence). The length of the CDR3 is 15 residues.

This clone was observed once. The chain joins TRBV30 to TRBJ2-3; a weak D match, TRBD2 (6 bases). This CDR3 is built from 14 residues. Trimming stripped 4 bases from V and 4 bases from J, with 15 bases between. Germline CDR1 and CDR2: GTSNPN and SVGIG (reference sequence). This chain's CDR3 is CAWMDLASADTQYF. The DNA of the CDR3 is TGTGCCTGGATGGACCTCGCTAGCGCAGATACGCAGTATTTT.

The V gene is TRBV30, the J gene TRBJ2-7; 8 bases line up with TRBD2. Germline lookup yields CDR1 GTSNPN and CDR2 SVGIG (reference sequence). V was pared by 0 bases and J by 4 bases, with 8 bases of the junction left unmatched. CDR3 size: 15 residues. CDR3 protein: CAWSVWRGVGYEQYF. CDR3 coding DNA: TGTGCCTGGAGTGTTTGGCGGGGGGTAGGGTACGAGCAGTACTTC.

This rearrangement joins TRBV5-4 to TRBJ1-2, with 8 bases that match TRBD1. The trim removed 1 base at V and 7 bases at J, leaving 3 bases unmatched. This CDR3 has 13 residues. CDR1 SGHNT and CDR2 YYREEE come from the germline V gene (reference sequence). CDR3 amino acids: CASSLTGGFGYTF. In DNA form, the CDR3 reads TGTGCCAGCAGCTTGACAGGGGGTTTTGGCTACACCTTC.

The rearrangement links TRBV10-3 to TRBJ2-7, with 9 nucleotides matching TRBD1. This CDR3 comprises 13 residues. The junction had 3 bases not matched to a gene; V was cut back by 9 bases and J by 0 bases. Germline V lookup: CDR1 ENHRY, CDR2 SYGVKD. The CDR3 nucleotides are TGTGCCATTCGGACAGGGGACTCCTACGAGCAGTACTTC. Protein product: CAIRTGDSYEQYF.

This clone has just a few counts. The chain couples TRBV7-8 to TRBJ2-3; 7 positions agree with TRBD1. The ends lost 3 bases at V and 2 bases at J; junction bases unmatched: 2. Germline CDR1 SGHVS, CDR2 FQNEAQ. This CDR3 has 14 residues. CDR3 sequence reads: CASSLGQHTDTQYF. The CDR3 DNA is TGTGCCAGCAGCTTGGGACAGCACACAGATACGCAGTATTTT.

Only a few counts were recorded for this clone. The chain uses TRBV9 and TRBJ2-1, with 7 bases aligning to TRBD2. Germline-derived CDR1 and CDR2 are SGDLS and YYNGEE. With V trimmed by 0 bases and J by 8 bases, 5 bases remained unmatched. CDR3 length equals 14 residues. The CDR3 loop is CASSVAGGEDEQFF. The CDR3 nucleotides are TGTGCCAGCAGCGTAGCTGGGGGGGAGGATGAGCAGTTCTTC.